This T cell receptor (beta chain) was identified in a study of high-grade serous ovarian cancer treatment subgroups. The method was immunoSEQ multiplex PCR; TCRdb's version includes in-frame clones alone and lacks a portion of them. The sample carries about 30,000 clones, about 81% recorded once. Tumor tissue was taken before any definitive surgery or chemotherapy was given. The V gene's germline CDR1 is SGHRS and CDR2 YFSETQ. The CDR3 has 14 residues. The J segment lost 7 bases and the V segment lost 4 bases, leaving 4 bases of the junction unmatched. This chain joins TRBV5-1 and TRBJ2-1, with TRBD2 identical over 11 bases. The receptor comes from a human donor with high-grade serous ovarian cancer. The sequencing sample was made of tumor tissue. The CDR3 reads CASSPGLAGNEQFF. The DNA for the CDR3 is TGCGCCAGCAGCCCCGGACTAGCGGGTAATGAGCAGTTCTTC.